These T cell receptor beta chains were read from a single sample in a study of shared clonotypes between healthy human individuals. Method: immunoSEQ multiplex PCR; TCRdb's copy keeps in-frame clones and lacks some. This table holds approximately 980,000 clones, over 60% found once. Material for sequencing was memory CD4+ T cells sorted from blood. The origin of the receptors is a man between 18 and 35 years old in good health. CDR3s include the opening cysteine and the closing phenylalanine or tryptophan.

>TRBV9|TRBJ2-7
CASSVEYGTYEQYF
>TRBV29-1|TRBJ2-3
CSVGGGKTDTQYF
>TRBV5-6|TRBJ1-3
CASSLATNTIYF
>TRBV6-5|TRBJ2-3
CASSYRDRGPTHTQYF
>TRBV9|TRBJ2-2
CASSVLGSGELFF
>TRBV11-3|TRBJ2-7
CASPGTRWEQYF
>TRBV27|TRBJ1-1
CASSSRAAGTEAFF
>TRBV28|TRBJ1-2
CASSTPGGLSYGYTF
>TRBV29-1|TRBJ2-2
CSASATANTGELFF
>TRBV2|TRBJ2-7
CASRPGPDREQYF
>TRBV7-8|TRBJ1-2
CASSLEQVTRSNYGYTF
>TRBV11-3|TRBJ2-2
CASSLISPDTGELFF
>TRBV5-6|TRBJ2-7
CASSLSTSGSLHEQYF
>TRBV25-1|TRBJ2-7
CATSEDRGVGEQYF
>TRBV5-1|TRBJ2-5
CASRRRAGSQETQYF
>TRBV19|TRBJ2-7
CASSTPWATHEQYF
>TRBV2|TRBJ1-5
CASSEARGGPVSQPQHF
>TRBV29-1|TRBJ1-3
CSVRDREVSGNTIYF
>TRBV5-4|TRBJ2-3
CASSNSRGADTQYF
>TRBV12-5|TRBJ1-5
CASGLTGQRNQPQHF
>TRBV5-4|TRBJ2-5
CASSSRSGGEETQYF
>TRBV5-4|TRBJ2-1
CASSLAGSSGFLEQFF
>TRBV4-1|TRBJ2-3
CASSPGQGTSTDTQYF
>TRBV19|TRBJ2-7
CASSKEAGPTIEQYF
>TRBV29-1|TRBJ1-3
CSVVGNTIYF
>TRBV19|TRBJ1-4
CASRGGQGDEKLFF
>TRBV25-1|TRBJ1-1
CASSGVMNTEAFF
>TRBV30|TRBJ2-4
CAWAREGQNIQYF
>TRBV6-4|TRBJ2-5
CASSDGASQYF
>TRBV10-3|TRBJ2-7
CAISELPTEEQYF
>TRBV7-9|TRBJ2-7
CASSWGQAKDEQYF
>TRBV28|TRBJ1-1
CASSVQGAGTEAFF
>TRBV6-6|TRBJ1-5
CASSKSGQDNQPQHF
>TRBV2|TRBJ1-4
CASSATGTEGEKLFF
>TRBV7-8|TRBJ2-7
CASSLGDRGYEQYF
>TRBV19|TRBJ1-5
CASSSIGTSNSNQPQHF
>TRBV5-1|TRBJ2-1
CASCAGTGSYNEQFF
>TRBV6-6|TRBJ1-4
CASSPSRFNNEKLFF
>TRBV9|TRBJ2-2
CASSSRLAGNTGELFF
>TRBV27|TRBJ2-1
CASSLKGPGNEQFF